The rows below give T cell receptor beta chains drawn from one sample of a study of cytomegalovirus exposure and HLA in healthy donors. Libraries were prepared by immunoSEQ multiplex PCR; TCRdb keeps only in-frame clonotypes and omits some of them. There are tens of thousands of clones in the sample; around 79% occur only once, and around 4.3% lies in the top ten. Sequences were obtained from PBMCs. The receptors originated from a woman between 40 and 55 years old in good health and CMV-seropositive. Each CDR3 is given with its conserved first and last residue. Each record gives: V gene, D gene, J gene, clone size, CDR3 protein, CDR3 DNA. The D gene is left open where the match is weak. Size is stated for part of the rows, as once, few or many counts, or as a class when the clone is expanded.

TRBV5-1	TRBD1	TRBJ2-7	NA	CASSLSGQGYSYEQYF	TGCGCCAGCAGCCTTTCAGGACAGGGCTACTCCTACGAGCAGTACTTC
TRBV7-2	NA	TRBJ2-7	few	CASSLGLGSSYEQYF	TGTGCCAGCAGCTTAGGTCTGGGGAGCTCCTACGAGCAGTACTTC
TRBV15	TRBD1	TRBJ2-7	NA	CATGWDRAYEQYF	TGTGCCACCGGTTGGGACAGGGCCTACGAGCAGTACTTC
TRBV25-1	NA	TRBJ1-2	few	CASSRGLYGYTF	TGTGCCAGCAGCCGGGGACTCTATGGCTACACCTTC
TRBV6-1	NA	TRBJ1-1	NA	CASSASTTMNTEAFF	TGTGCCAGCAGTGCATCGACGACAATGAACACTGAAGCTTTCTTT
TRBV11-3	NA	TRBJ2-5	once	CASSSRELDETQYF	TGTGCCAGCAGTTCGAGGGAGCTTGATGAGACCCAGTACTTC
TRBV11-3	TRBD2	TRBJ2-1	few	CASSSGLAGSEYNEQFF	TGTGCCAGCAGCTCTGGACTAGCGGGGTCAGAGTACAATGAGCAGTTCTTC
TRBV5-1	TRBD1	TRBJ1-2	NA	CASSLDRDSHYYGYTF	TGCGCCAGCAGCTTGGACCGGGACAGCCACTACTATGGCTACACCTTC
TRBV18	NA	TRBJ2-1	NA	CASSVNGEFGLNEQFF	TGTGCCAGCTCCGTAAATGGGGAGTTCGGTTTGAATGAGCAGTTCTTC
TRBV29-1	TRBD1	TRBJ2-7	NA	CSVEVRDRAYEQYF	TGCAGCGTTGAAGTGCGGGACAGGGCCTACGAGCAGTACTTC
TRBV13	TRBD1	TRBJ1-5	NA	CASSRRRTGGGGQPQHF	TGTGCCAGCAGCCGTAGACGGACAGGGGGTGGGGGTCAGCCCCAGCATTTT
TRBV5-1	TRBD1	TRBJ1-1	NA	CASSLGGTGDTEAFF	TGCGCCAGCAGCTTGGGGGGGACAGGGGACACTGAAGCTTTCTTT
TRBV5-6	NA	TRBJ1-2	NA	CASSWASGGYYGYTF	TGTGCCAGCAGCTGGGCCTCGGGAGGTTACTATGGCTACACCTTC
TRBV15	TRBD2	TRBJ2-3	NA	CATSRDLRTSGMDADTQYF	TGTGCCACCAGCAGAGACCTTCGGACTAGCGGGATGGATGCAGATACGCAGTATTTT
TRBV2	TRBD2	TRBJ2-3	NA	CASIPLAALSTDTQYF	TGTGCCAGCATCCCCCTAGCGGCCTTAAGCACAGATACGCAGTATTTT
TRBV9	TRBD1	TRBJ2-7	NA	CASSPDLGQGLNEQYF	TGTGCCAGCAGCCCAGATTTGGGACAGGGGCTAAACGAGCAGTACTTC
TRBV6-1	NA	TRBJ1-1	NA	CASGPRNTEAFF	TGTGCCAGCGGCCCACGGAACACTGAAGCTTTCTTT
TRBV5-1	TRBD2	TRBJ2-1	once	CASSSESLAGVNEQFF	TGCGCCAGCAGCTCAGAATCACTAGCGGGGGTCAATGAGCAGTTCTTC
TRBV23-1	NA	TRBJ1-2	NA	CRGYGYTF	TGCCGGGGCTATGGCTACACCTTC
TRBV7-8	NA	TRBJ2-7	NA	CASSLVGGLAESREQYF	TGTGCCAGCAGCTTAGTAGGGGGGCTAGCGGAGTCCAGAGAGCAGTACTTC
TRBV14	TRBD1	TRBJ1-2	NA	CASSRDSYYGYTF	TGTGCCAGCAGCCGGGACAGTTACTATGGCTACACCTTC
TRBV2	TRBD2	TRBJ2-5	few	CASSQRLAGQETQYF	TGTGCCAGCAGTCAAAGGCTAGCGGGGCAAGAGACCCAGTACTTC
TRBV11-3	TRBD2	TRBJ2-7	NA	CASSSWGTTTYEQYF	TGTGCCAGCAGCTCATGGGGGACTACTACCTACGAGCAGTACTTC
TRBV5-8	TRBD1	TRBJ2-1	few	CASSLRTGRRFF	TGTGCCAGCAGCCTAAGGACAGGGCGGAGGTTCTTC
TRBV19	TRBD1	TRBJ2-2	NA	CASSTRGHGTGELFF	TGTGCCAGTAGTACAAGGGGGCATGGCACCGGGGAGCTGTTTTTT
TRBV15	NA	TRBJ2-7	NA	CATSRATGPIYEQYF	TGTGCCACCAGCAGAGCAACAGGCCCAATCTACGAGCAGTACTTC
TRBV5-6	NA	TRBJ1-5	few	CASSSRDSYYQPQHF	TGTGCCAGCAGCTCCCGAGACAGTTACTATCAGCCCCAGCATTTT
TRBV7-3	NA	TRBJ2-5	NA	CASSPSAQGRETQYF	TGTGCCAGCAGCCCTTCGGCACAGGGTCGAGAGACCCAGTACTTC
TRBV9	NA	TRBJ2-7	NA	CASSPTRIGYEQYF	TGTGCCAGCAGCCCTACTAGAATAGGATACGAGCAGTACTTC
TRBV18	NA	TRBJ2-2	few	CASSPRAFAAGNTGELFF	TGTGCCAGCTCACCCCGTGCCTTCGCAGCGGGGAACACCGGGGAGCTGTTTTTT
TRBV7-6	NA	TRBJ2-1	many	CASSLRDTYNEQFF	TGTGCCAGCAGCTTAAGGGACACATACAATGAGCAGTTCTTC
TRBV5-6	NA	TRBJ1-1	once	CASSLFRGSTEAFF	TGTGCCAGCAGCTTGTTTAGGGGGAGCACTGAAGCTTTCTTT
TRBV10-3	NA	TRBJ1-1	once	CAISRTGGRGVPNTEAFF	TGTGCCATCAGCCGCACGGGGGGCCGCGGCGTGCCGAACACTGAAGCTTTCTTT
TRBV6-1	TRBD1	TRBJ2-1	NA	CASSEEGWTGGDNEQFF	TGTGCCAGCAGTGAAGAGGGATGGACAGGGGGGGACAATGAGCAGTTCTTC
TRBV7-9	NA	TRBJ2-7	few	CSTGDGGYEQYF	TGTTCCACCGGAGACGGGGGCTACGAGCAGTACTTC
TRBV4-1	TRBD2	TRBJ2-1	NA	CASSRLAGEGNEQFF	TGCGCCAGCAGCCGCTTAGCGGGAGAGGGGAATGAGCAGTTCTTC
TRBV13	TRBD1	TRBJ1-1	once	CASSPRQGVTEAFF	TGTGCCAGCAGCCCCCGACAGGGCGTCACTGAAGCTTTCTTT
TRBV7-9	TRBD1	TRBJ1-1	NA	CASSLWGQGAVSPEAFF	TGTGCCAGCAGCTTATGGGGACAGGGGGCGGTCAGCCCTGAAGCTTTCTTT
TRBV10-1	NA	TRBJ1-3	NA	CASSDQANGNTIYF	TGCGCCAGCAGTGATCAGGCGAATGGGAACACCATATATTTT
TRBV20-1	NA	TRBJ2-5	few	CSARRDRAQYF	TGCAGTGCTAGGCGGGACCGGGCCCAGTACTTC
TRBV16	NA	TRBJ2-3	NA	CASSESSDTQYF	TGTGCCAGCAGCGAGTCGTCAGATACGCAGTATTTT
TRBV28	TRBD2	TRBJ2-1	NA	CASRPQREYEQFF	TGTGCCAGCCGGCCCCAGCGGGAGTATGAGCAGTTCTTC
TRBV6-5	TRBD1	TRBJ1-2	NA	CASSYSSQGDYGYTF	TGTGCCAGCAGTTACTCGAGCCAGGGGGACTATGGCTACACCTTC
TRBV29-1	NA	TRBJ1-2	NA	CSVGLLGGSGNGYTF	TGCAGCGTTGGGCTTTTAGGGGGATCGGGGAATGGCTACACCTTC
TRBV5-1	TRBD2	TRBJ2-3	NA	CASSSTSGNPDTQYF	TGCGCCAGCAGTTCGACTAGCGGGAACCCAGATACGCAGTATTTT
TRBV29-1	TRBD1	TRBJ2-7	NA	CSVTGGTGNYEQYF	TGCAGCGTTACAGGGGGGACGGGGAACTACGAGCAGTACTTC
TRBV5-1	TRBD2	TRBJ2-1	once	CASSPQGLAESSYNEQFF	TGCGCCAGCAGCCCACAAGGACTAGCGGAGAGCTCCTACAATGAGCAGTTCTTC
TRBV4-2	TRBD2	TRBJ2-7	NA	CASSQGRSRGVHEQYF	TGTGCCAGCAGCCAAGGTAGATCTCGGGGGGTCCACGAGCAGTACTTC
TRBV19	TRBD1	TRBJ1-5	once	CASRGQGQEQPQHF	TGTGCCAGTCGAGGACAGGGACAAGAACAGCCCCAGCATTTT
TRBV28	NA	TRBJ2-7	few	CASSKTTPEQYF	TGTGCCAGCAGTAAAACTACCCCCGAGCAGTACTTC
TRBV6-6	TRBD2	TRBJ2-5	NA	CASRTRLAETQYF	TGTGCCAGCAGGACCAGACTAGCGGAGACCCAGTACTTC
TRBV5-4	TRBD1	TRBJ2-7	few	CASSSRTGGPDEQYF	TGTGCCAGCAGCTCCCGGACAGGGGGCCCCGACGAGCAGTACTTC
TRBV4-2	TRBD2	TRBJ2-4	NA	CASSQEVSSYGAGAKNIQYF	TGTGCCAGCAGCCAAGAGGTTTCGTCGTACGGAGCGGGGGCCAAAAACATTCAGTACTTC
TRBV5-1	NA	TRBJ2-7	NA	CASSLGGLAAEQYF	TGCGCCAGCAGCTTGGGAGGCCTAGCTGCCGAGCAGTACTTC
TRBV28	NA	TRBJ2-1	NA	CASSLTSIAYNEQFF	TGTGCCAGCAGTCTAACTAGTATAGCCTACAATGAGCAGTTCTTC
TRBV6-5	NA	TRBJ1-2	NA	CASSYSSISPGYGYTF	TGTGCCAGCAGTTACTCCTCGATCAGCCCGGGCTATGGCTACACCTTC
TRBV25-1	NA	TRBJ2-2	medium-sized	CASSGTEDTGELFF	TGTGCCAGCAGTGGAACGGAGGACACCGGGGAGCTGTTTTTT